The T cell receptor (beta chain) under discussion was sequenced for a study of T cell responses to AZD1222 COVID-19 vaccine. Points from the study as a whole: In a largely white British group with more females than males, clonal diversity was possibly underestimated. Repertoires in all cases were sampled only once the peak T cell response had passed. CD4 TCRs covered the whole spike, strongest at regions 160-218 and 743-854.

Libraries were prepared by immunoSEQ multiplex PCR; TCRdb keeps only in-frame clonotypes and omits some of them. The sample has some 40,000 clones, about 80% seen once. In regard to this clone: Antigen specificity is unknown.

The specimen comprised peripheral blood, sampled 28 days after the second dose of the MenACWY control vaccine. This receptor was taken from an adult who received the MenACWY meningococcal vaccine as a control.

In nucleotides, the CDR3 is TGTGCCAGCACGCAGGGGCAGGGGGGCAATCAGCCCCAGCATTTT. Translating gives CASTQGQGGNQPQHF. The rearrangement uses TRBV6-5 and TRBJ1-5, with 7 positions matching TRBD1. The junction had 8 bases not matched to a gene; V was cut back by 7 bases and J by 2 bases. The CDR3 runs 15 residues. Germline V gene sequence: CDR1 MNHEY, CDR2 SVGAGI.